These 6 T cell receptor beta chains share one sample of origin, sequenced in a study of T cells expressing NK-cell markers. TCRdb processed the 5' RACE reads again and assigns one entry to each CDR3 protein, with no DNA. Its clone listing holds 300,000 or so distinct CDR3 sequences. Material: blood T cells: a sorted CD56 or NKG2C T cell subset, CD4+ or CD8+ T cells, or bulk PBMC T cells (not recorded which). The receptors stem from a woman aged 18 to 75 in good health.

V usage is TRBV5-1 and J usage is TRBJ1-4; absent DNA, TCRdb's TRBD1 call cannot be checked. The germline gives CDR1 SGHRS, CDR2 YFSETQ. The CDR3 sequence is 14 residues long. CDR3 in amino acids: CASSLGQANEKLFF.

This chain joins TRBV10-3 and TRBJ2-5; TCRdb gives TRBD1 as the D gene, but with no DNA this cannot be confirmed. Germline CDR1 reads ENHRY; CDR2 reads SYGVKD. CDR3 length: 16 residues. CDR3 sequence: CATGISGGRGQETQYF.

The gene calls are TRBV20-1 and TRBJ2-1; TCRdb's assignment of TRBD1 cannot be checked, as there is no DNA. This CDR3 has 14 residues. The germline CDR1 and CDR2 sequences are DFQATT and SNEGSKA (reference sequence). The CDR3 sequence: CSATWGGSYNEQFF.

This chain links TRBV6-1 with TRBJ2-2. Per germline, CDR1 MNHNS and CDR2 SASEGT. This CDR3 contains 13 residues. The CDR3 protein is CASLQFNTGELFF.

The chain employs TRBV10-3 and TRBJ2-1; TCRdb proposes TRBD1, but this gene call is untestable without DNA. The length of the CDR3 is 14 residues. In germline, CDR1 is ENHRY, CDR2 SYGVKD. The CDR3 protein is CAISSAGDGNEQFF.

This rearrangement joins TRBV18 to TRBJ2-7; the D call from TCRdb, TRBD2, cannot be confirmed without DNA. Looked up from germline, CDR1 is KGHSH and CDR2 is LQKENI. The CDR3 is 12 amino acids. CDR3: CASSREGYEQYF.